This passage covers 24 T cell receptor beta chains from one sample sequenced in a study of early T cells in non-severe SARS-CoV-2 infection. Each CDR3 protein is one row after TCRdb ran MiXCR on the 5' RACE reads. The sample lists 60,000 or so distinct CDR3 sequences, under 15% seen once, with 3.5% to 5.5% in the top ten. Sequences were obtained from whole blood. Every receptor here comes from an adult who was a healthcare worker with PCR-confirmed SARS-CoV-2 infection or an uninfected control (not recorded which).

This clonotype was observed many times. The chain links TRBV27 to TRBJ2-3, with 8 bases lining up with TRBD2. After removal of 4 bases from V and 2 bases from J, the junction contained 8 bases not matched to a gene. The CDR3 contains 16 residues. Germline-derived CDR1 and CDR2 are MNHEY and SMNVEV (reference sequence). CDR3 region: CASSSLSGGHTDTQYF. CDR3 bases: TGTGCCAGCAGTTCATTAAGCGGGGGTCACACAGATACGCAGTATTTT.

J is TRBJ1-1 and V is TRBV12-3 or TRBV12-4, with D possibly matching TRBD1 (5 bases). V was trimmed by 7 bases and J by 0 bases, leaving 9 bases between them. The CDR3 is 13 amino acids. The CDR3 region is CASTRQLNTEAFF. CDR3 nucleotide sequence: TGTGCCAGCACGCGACAGCTGAACACTGAAGCTTTCTTT.

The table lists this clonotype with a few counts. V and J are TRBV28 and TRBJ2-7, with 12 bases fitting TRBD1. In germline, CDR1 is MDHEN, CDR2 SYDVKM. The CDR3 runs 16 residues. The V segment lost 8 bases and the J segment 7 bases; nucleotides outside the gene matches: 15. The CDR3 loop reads CASGAPGQGANREQYF. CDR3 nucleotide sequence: TGTGCCAGCGGAGCCCCGGGACAGGGGGCCAACAGGGAGCAGTACTTC.

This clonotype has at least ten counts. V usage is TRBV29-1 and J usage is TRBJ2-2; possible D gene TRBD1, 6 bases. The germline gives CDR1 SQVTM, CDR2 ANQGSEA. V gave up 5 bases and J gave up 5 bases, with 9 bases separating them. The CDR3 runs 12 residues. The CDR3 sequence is CSVPQGTGELFF. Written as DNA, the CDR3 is TGCAGCGTTCCTCAGGGGACCGGGGAGCTGTTTTTT.

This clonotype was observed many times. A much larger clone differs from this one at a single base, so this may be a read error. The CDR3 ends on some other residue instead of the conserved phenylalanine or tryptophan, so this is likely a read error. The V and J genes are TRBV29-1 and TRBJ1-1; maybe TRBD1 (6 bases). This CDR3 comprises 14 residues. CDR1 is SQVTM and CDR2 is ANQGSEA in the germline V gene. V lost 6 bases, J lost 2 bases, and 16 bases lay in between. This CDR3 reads CSVATGRGNTEAFS. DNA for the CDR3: TGCAGCGTCGCAACAGGGAGAGGTAACACTGAAGCTTTCTCT.

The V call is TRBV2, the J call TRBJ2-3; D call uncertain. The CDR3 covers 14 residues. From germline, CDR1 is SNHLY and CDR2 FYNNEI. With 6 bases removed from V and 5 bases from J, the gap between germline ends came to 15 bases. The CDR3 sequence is CASSPLVLRDTQYF. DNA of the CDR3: TGTGCCAGCAGCCCCTTAGTTCTGAGAGATACGCAGTATTTT.

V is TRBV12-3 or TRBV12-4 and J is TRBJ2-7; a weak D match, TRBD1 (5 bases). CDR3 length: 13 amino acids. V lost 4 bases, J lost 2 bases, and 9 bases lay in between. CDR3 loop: CASSSTATYEQYF. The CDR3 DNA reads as TGTGCCAGCAGTTCGACAGCAACCTACGAGCAGTACTTC.

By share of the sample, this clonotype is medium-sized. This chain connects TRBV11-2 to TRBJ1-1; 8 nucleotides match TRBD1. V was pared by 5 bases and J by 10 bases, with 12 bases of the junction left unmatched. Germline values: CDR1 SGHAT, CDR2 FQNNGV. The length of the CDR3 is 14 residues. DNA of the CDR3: TGTGCCAGCAGCACCAGGACAGGGCTTTACGGAGCTTTCTTT. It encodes CASSTRTGLYGAFF.

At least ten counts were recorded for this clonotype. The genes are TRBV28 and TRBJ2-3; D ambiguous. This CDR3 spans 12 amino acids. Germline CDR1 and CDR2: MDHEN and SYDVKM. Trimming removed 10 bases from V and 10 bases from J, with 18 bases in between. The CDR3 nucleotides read TGTGCCACCCGGAGAGTCCTAGGGTCGCAGTATTTT. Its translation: CATRRVLGSQYF.

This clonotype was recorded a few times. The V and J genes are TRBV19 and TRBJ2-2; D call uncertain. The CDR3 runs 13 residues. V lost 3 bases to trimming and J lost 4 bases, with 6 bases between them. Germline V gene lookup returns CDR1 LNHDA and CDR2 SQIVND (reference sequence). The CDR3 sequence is CASSITPTGELFF. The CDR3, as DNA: TGTGCCAGTAGTATCACCCCCACCGGGGAGCTGTTTTTT.

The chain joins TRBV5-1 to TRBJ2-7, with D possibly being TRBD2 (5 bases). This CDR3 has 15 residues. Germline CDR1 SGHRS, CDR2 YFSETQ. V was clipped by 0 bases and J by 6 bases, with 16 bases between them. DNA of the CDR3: TGCGCCAGCAGCTTGGCCAGCGGAAGTAAGGGCGAGCAGTACTTC. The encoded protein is CASSLASGSKGEQYF.

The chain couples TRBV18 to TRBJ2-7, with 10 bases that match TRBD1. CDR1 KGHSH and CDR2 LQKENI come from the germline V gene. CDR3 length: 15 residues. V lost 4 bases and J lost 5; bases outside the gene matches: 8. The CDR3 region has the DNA TGTGCCAGCTCACTTTCACCGGGACAGGGGAACGAGCAGTACTTC. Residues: CASSLSPGQGNEQYF.

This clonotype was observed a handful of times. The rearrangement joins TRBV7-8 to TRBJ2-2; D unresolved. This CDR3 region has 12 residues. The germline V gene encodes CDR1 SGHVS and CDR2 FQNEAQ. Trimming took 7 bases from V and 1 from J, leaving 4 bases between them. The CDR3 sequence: CASKKNTGELFF. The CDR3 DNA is TGTGCCAGCAAAAAGAACACCGGGGAGCTGTTTTTT.

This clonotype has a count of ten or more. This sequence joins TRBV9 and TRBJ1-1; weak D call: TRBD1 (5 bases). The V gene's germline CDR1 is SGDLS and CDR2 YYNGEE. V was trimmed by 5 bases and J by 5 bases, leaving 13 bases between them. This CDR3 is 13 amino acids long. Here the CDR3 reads CASSPGRGTEAFF. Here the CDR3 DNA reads TGTGCCAGCAGTCCAGGGCGGGGGACTGAAGCTTTCTTT.

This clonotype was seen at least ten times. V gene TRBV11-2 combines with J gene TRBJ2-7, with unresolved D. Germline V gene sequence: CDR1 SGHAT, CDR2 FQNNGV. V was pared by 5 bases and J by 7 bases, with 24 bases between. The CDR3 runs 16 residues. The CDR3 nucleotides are TGTGCCAGCAGCATAAACGGCCGAGGTTGGTCGCGGGAGCAGTACTTC. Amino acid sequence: CASSINGRGWSREQYF.

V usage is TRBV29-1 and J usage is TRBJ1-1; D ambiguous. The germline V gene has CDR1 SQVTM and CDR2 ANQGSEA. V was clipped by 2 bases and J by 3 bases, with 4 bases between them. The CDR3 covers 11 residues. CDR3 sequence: CSVERYTEAFF. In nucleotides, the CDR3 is TGCAGCGTTGAAAGGTACACTGAAGCTTTCTTT.

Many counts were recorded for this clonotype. CDR3 bases: TGCAGTGCTAGCGACCCTAGCGGGGGAAGCACAGATACGCAGTATTTT. It translates to CSASDPSGGSTDTQYF. The genes are TRBV20-1 and TRBJ2-3; 10 bases match TRBD2. The CDR3 consists of 16 residues. V shed 3 bases and J 0 bases; nucleotides not matched to a gene: 6. Germline-derived CDR1 and CDR2 are DFQATT and SNEGSKA (reference sequence).

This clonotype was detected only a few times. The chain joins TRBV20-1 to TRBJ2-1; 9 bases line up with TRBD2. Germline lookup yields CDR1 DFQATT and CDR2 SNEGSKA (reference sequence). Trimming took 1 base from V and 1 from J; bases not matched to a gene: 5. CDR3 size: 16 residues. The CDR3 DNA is TGCAGTGCTAGAGTGTTGGCGGGAGGGTCCTACAATGAGCAGTTCTTC. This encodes CSARVLAGGSYNEQFF.

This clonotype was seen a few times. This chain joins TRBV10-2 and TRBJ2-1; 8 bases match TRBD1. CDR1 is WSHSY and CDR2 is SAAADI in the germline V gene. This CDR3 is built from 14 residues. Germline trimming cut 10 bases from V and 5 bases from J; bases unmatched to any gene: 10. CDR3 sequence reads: CATKGQGANNEQFF. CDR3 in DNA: TGCGCCACGAAGGGGCAGGGGGCTAACAATGAGCAGTTCTTC.

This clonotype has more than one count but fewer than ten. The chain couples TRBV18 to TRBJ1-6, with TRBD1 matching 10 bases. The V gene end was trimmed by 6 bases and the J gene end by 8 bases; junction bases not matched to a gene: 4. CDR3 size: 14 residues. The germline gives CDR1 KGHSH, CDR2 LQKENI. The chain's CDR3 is CASSRDRGDSPLHF. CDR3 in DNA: TGTGCCAGCTCCCGGGACAGGGGTGATTCACCCCTCCACTTT.

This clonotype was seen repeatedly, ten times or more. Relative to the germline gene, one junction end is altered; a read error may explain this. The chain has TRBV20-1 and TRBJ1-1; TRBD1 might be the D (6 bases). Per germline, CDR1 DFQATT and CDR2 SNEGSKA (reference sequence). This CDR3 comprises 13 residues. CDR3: CSASSSTGTEVFF. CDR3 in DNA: TGCAGTGCTAGCTCGAGCACAGGGACTGAAGTTTTCTTT.

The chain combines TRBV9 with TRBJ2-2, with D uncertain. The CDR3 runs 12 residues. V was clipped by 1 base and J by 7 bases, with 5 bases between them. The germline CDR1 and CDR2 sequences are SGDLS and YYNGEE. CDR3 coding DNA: TGTGCCAGCAGCGTATGGGTCGGGGAGCTGTTTTTT. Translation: CASSVWVGELFF.

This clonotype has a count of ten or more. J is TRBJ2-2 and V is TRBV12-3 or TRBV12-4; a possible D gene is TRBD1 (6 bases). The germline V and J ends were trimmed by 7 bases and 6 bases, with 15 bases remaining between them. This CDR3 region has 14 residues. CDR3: CASTWGTIPGELFF. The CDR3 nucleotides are TGTGCCAGCACCTGGGGGACAATCCCCGGGGAGCTGTTTTTT.

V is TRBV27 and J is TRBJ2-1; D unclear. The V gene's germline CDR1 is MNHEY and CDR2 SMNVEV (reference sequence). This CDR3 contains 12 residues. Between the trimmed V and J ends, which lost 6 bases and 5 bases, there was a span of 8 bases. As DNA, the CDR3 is TGTGCCAGCAGGAATGACGACAATGAGCAGTTCTTC. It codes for CASRNDDNEQFF.